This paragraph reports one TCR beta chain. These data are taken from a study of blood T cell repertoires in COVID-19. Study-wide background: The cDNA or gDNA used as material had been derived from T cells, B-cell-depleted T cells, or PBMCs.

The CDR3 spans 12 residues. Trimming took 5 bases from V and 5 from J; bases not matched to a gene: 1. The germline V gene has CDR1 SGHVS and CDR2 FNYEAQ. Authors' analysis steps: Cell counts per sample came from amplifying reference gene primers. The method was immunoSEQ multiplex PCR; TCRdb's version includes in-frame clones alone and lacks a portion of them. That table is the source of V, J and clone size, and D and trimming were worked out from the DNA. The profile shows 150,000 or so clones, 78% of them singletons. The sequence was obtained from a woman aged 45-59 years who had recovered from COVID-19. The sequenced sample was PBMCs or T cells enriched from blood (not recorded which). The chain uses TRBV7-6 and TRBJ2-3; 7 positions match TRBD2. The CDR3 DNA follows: TGTGCCAGCAGCCCGGGGGGAGATACGCAGTATTTT. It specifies CASSPGGDTQYF.